Following are 15 T cell receptor beta chains from one sample sequenced in a study of cytomegalovirus exposure and HLA in healthy donors. PCR used 60 Vbeta primers and 13 Jbeta primers. Some clones are missing from TCRdb's copy, which holds only in-frame ones; the method was immunoSEQ multiplex PCR. The top ten clones hold 6.9% of a sample with about 73,000 clones, 67% of them seen once. Sequenced: PBMCs. These receptors were obtained from a woman aged 45 to 65 in good health and CMV-seropositive.

This clone has just one count. Germline is not matched at one junction end, which may reflect a read error. The chain carries TRBV25-1 and TRBJ1-2, with D possibly TRBD1 on 5 matching bases. The CDR3 has 12 residues. Germline V gene lookup returns CDR1 MGHDK and CDR2 SYGVNS. Here the CDR3 DNA reads TGTGCCAGCACTGAACCCGGGGGAGGCTACACCTTC. It encodes CASTEPGGGYTF.

V is TRBV5-8 and J is TRBJ1-4, with D possibly being TRBD1 (6 bases). Trimming removed 2 bases from V and 7 bases from J, with 12 bases in between. Per germline, CDR1 SGHTS and CDR2 YDEGEE. This CDR3 is 14 amino acids long. The chain's CDR3 is CASSFPGAREKLFF. The CDR3, as DNA: TGTGCCAGCAGCTTCCCAGGGGCTCGTGAAAAACTGTTTTTT.

The genes are TRBV2 and TRBJ2-1, with 12 bases aligning to TRBD1. Trimming cost V 10 bases and J 6 bases; bases outside gene matches: 13. Germline V lookup: CDR1 SNHLY, CDR2 FYNNEI. This CDR3 is 16 amino acids long. CDR3: CATFPGQGAVGNEQFF. The CDR3, as DNA: TGTGCCACCTTCCCGGGACAGGGGGCGGTTGGCAATGAGCAGTTCTTC.

The chain carries TRBV7-9 and TRBJ1-1, with unresolved D. V gave up 7 bases and J gave up 1 base, with 13 bases separating them. The CDR3 runs to 14 residues. Per the germline V gene, CDR1 is SEHNR and CDR2 is FQNEAQ (reference sequence). For the CDR3, the DNA is TGTGCCAGCACACGGGAAGTCAGGAACACTGAAGCTTTCTTT. Protein: CASTREVRNTEAFF.

V and J are TRBV14 and TRBJ1-1, with 7 nucleotides matching TRBD1. CDR1 and CDR2 from the germline V gene are SGHDN and FVKESK. The ends lost 6 bases at V and 7 bases at J; junction bases unmatched: 8. This CDR3 region has 13 residues. CDR3 nucleotide sequence: TGTGCCAGCAGTCACAACCGGGACAGTGAAGCTTTCTTT. It specifies CASSHNRDSEAFF.

The chain is built from TRBV11-3 and TRBJ2-1; D gene ambiguous. Trimming took 1 base from V and 6 from J, leaving 10 bases between them. The V gene's germline CDR1 is SGHNT and CDR2 YENEEA. The CDR3 totals 14 residues. CDR3 coding DNA: TGTGCCAGCAGCTTAGGAATAGCTGGCAATGAGCAGTTCTTC. Protein product: CASSLGIAGNEQFF.

This clone was detected a few times. The chain employs TRBV13 and TRBJ2-5; maybe TRBD2 (5 bases). The CDR3 is 14 residues long. Germline lookup yields CDR1 PRHDT and CDR2 FYEKMQ (reference sequence). V lost 1 base, J lost 9 bases, and 15 bases lay in between. In DNA form, the CDR3 reads TGTGCCAGCAGCTTAGAGAATCCCCTCGGGGCCCAGTACTTC. Its protein product is CASSLENPLGAQYF.

The chain couples TRBV30 to TRBJ2-3, with 10 positions matching TRBD2. V was pared by 3 bases and J by 4 bases, with 10 bases of the junction left unmatched. The V gene's germline CDR1 is GTSNPN and CDR2 SVGIG (reference sequence). This CDR3 has 16 residues. The CDR3 sequence: CAWRSSTSGRSDTQYF. As DNA, the CDR3 is TGTGCCTGGAGATCCTCGACTAGCGGGCGCTCAGATACGCAGTATTTT.

For the CDR3, the DNA is TGTGCCAGCAGCTTCCGACACTCTGGAAACACCATATATTTT. Protein: CASSFRHSGNTIYF. The rearrangement links TRBV5-6 to TRBJ1-3, with no clear D. V was cut by 2 bases and J by 0 bases, with 6 bases left in between. This CDR3 comprises 14 residues. Germline CDR1 is SGHDT and CDR2 is YYEEEE.

The chain joins TRBV20-1 to TRBJ1-1; 8 nucleotides agree with TRBD1. V lost 7 bases, J lost 6 bases, and 4 bases stayed unmatched. The CDR3 sequence is 11 residues long. CDR1 and CDR2 from the germline V gene are DFQATT and SNEGSKA (reference sequence). The DNA of the CDR3 is TGCAGTGGCACAGGGGGGGCTGAAGCTTTCTTT. Translated: CSGTGGAEAFF.

The genes are TRBV5-1 and TRBJ2-1, with D unresolved. The germline V and J ends were trimmed by 0 bases and 9 bases, with 10 bases remaining between them. Germline values: CDR1 SGHRS, CDR2 YFSETQ. This CDR3 region has 13 residues. CDR3 DNA: TGCGCCAGCAGCTTGGATCCTTCAGGTGAGCAGTTCTTC. Protein product: CASSLDPSGEQFF. The entire variable domain, with the rest obtained from reference TRBV5-1 and TRBJ2-1, is as follows: KAGVTQTPRYLIKTRGQQVTLSCSPISGHRSVSWYQQTPGQGLQFLFEYFSETQRNKGNFPGRFSGRQFSNSRSEMNVSTLELGDSALYLCASSLDPSGEQFFGPGTRLTVL.

J is TRBJ2-1 and V is TRBV9, with D uncertain. CDR3 length equals 17 residues. Germline V gene lookup returns CDR1 SGDLS and CDR2 YYNGEE. The germline V and J ends were trimmed by 3 bases and 0 bases, with 16 bases remaining between them. This chain's CDR3 is CASSASPARSSYNEQFF. Written as DNA, the CDR3 is TGTGCCAGCAGCGCCTCTCCAGCGAGGAGCTCCTACAATGAGCAGTTCTTC.

The rearrangement uses TRBV7-2 and TRBJ1-2, with TRBD1 identical over 9 bases. J was trimmed by 3 bases and V by 5 bases; bases with no gene match: 4. This CDR3 contains 14 residues. Germline V CDR1 and CDR2: SGHTA, FQGNSA. CDR3 bases: TGTGCCAGCAGCCCGACAGGGGGTGACTATGGCTACACCTTC. Its translation: CASSPTGGDYGYTF.

The rearrangement links TRBV18 to TRBJ2-2; 7 bases match TRBD1. This CDR3 has 17 residues. Germline V gene data show CDR1 as KGHSH and CDR2 as LQKENI. V shed 3 bases and J 2 bases; nucleotides not matched to a gene: 9. CDR3 protein: CASSPDDRARNTGELFF. In DNA form, the CDR3 reads TGTGCCAGCTCACCTGACGACAGGGCCCGAAACACCGGGGAGCTGTTTTTT. Drawing the rest from reference TRBV18 and TRBJ2-2, the complete variable domain is NAGVMQNPRHLVRRRGQEARLRCSPMKGHSHVYWYRQLPEEGLKFMVYLQKENIIDESGMPKERFSAEFPKEGPSILRIQQVVRGDSAAYFCASSPDDRARNTGELFFGEGSRLTVL.

The J gene is TRBJ2-3, the V gene TRBV2, with 7 nucleotides matching TRBD2. This CDR3 comprises 15 residues. V trimming: 7 bases; J trimming: 2 bases; junction bases outside the gene matches: 9. Germline assignment: CDR1 SNHLY and CDR2 FYNNEI. CDR3: CASKVDSGDTDTQYF. The CDR3 DNA reads as TGTGCCAGCAAGGTAGACAGCGGGGACACAGATACGCAGTATTTT.